This T cell receptor (beta chain) was recovered during a study of human T cells and chemical hapten exposure. This clonotype was found many times. The library put unique molecular identifiers onto individual cDNA molecules. In TCRdb, the RACE reads were re-called with MiXCR into one record per CDR3 protein. The table lists tens of thousands of distinct CDR3 sequences, 10% of them singletons. Germline V gene data show CDR1 as SGHRS and CDR2 as YFSETQ. The CDR3 runs 14 residues. V gave up 2 bases and J gave up 6 bases, with 15 bases separating them. Time point reported: pre-sensitization, week 0. Treatment in this sample: therapeutic diphenylcyclopropenone sensitization with weekly scalp DPC. The total RNA was obtained from whole blood that was not fractionated. The study drew its donors from alopecia patients who were 18 to 70 years old and suitable for DPC.

The chain links TRBV5-1 to TRBJ2-7; D remains unclear. Source: whole blood, taken in connection with sensitization to the hapten diphenylcyclopropenone (DPC). This receptor was identified in a man aged 45-65 years with alopecia areata. Some clones in this sample may be carry-over from other donors' samples. This CDR3 is CASSLRTTPLEQYF. In DNA form, the CDR3 reads TGCGCCAGCAGCTTACGCACTACCCCACTCGAGCAGTACTTC.